Presented here are 10 T cell receptor beta chains from one specimen sequenced in a study of blood T cell repertoires in COVID-19. Profiling relied on immunoSEQ multiplex PCR, and the TCRdb table lists in-frame clones only, not all of them. Among over 130,000 clones, about nine tenths were seen once, and the ten largest hold about 4.6%. The specimen sequenced was peripheral blood. Every receptor here comes from a woman aged 60-70 years with active or convalescent COVID-19.

The chain carries TRBV5-8 and TRBJ2-1; TRBD1 matches 10 bases. The junction had 4 bases not matched to a gene; V was cut back by 0 bases and J by 7 bases. CDR3 length: 15 amino acids. The germline V gene encodes CDR1 SGHTS and CDR2 YDEGEE. The CDR3 region is CASSLGQGARNEQFF. As DNA, the CDR3 is TGTGCCAGCAGCTTGGGACAGGGGGCGAGGAATGAGCAGTTCTTC.

This chain connects TRBV5-4 to TRBJ1-1; possible D gene TRBD1, 6 bases. There are 13 residues in the CDR3. CDR1 is SGHNT and CDR2 is YYREEE in the germline V gene (reference sequence). V was clipped by 4 bases and J by 10 bases, with 17 bases between them. The CDR3 here is CASSLAPGDRAFF. The DNA of the CDR3 is TGTGCCAGCAGCCTTGCCCCAGGGGATCGAGCTTTCTTT.

This chain connects TRBV4-3 to TRBJ1-1; the D is unclear. CDR3 length: 15 residues. V was cut by 2 bases and J by 6 bases, with 16 bases left in between. Germline CDR1 LGHNA, CDR2 YSLEER. The CDR3 bases are TGCGCCAGCAGCCAAAACGGGGATACCGGGGCTGAAGCTTTCTTT. This encodes CASSQNGDTGAEAFF.

The chain employs TRBV7-8 and TRBJ1-5, with 11 bases lining up with TRBD1. V gave up 6 bases and J gave up 0 bases; unmatched junction bases: 10. The germline V gene encodes CDR1 SGHVS and CDR2 FQNEAQ. CDR3 length equals 18 residues. CDR3 amino acids: CASRVGTGGTYSNQPQHF. CDR3 coding DNA: TGTGCCAGCAGGGTCGGGACAGGGGGGACTTATAGCAATCAGCCCCAGCATTTT.

The rearrangement joins TRBV5-4 to TRBJ1-1; possible D gene TRBD1, 6 bases. This CDR3 is built from 11 residues. V lost 4 bases and J lost 9, with 10 bases in between. Germline CDR1 is SGHNT and CDR2 is YYREEE (reference sequence). CDR3 sequence: CASSKGEKAFF. CDR3 bases: TGTGCCAGCAGCAAGGGGGAAAAAGCTTTCTTT. The variable domain in full, completed from reference TRBV5-4 and TRBJ1-1, reads ETGVTQSPTHLIKTRGQQVTLRCSSQSGHNTVSWYQQALGQGPQFIFQYYREEENGRGNFPPRFSGLQFPNYSSELNVNALELDDSALYLCASSKGEKAFFGQGTRLTVV.

The chain couples TRBV2 to TRBJ1-1; D uncertain. The CDR3 length is 16 residues. The germline V and J ends were trimmed by 1 base and 0 bases, with 12 bases remaining between them. Germline V gene sequence: CDR1 SNHLY, CDR2 FYNNEI. CDR3 bases: TGTGCCAGCAGTGAAGGGCCCTTAACCCTGAACACTGAAGCTTTCTTT. Translating it yields CASSEGPLTLNTEAFF.

The V and J genes are TRBV4-3 and TRBJ2-7; no firm D call. This CDR3 is 13 amino acids long. V dropped 0 bases and J dropped 3 bases, with 6 bases sitting between them. Germline CDR1 and CDR2: LGHNA and YSLEER. CDR3 DNA: TGCGCCAGCAGCCAAGATGGGCACTACGAGCAGTACTTC. It encodes CASSQDGHYEQYF.

This chain joins TRBV24-1 and TRBJ2-1, with TRBD2 matching 9 bases. The CDR3 has 16 residues. Germline V lookup: CDR1 KGHDR, CDR2 SFDVKD. V lost 3 bases to trimming and J lost 2 bases; unmatched junction nucleotides: 4. The CDR3, as DNA: TGTGCCACCAGTGATAACGTAGCGGGGGCCTACAATGAGCAGTTCTTC. As protein: CATSDNVAGAYNEQFF.

This sequence joins TRBV11-1 and TRBJ2-7, with a tentative D call TRBD2 (6 bases). Looked up from germline, CDR1 is SGHAT and CDR2 is FQDESV (reference sequence). CDR3 length equals 16 residues. Trimming shortened V by 7 bases and J by 0 bases, and 19 bases separated the two germline ends. The CDR3 DNA sequence: TGTGCCAGCACACAATACCGGGGGACGAGCTCCTACGAGCAGTACTTC. The encoded protein is CASTQYRGTSSYEQYF.

The V and J genes are TRBV4-1 and TRBJ1-2; perhaps TRBD1 as D (5 bases). Looked up from germline, CDR1 is MGHRA and CDR2 is YSYEKL. The V gene lost 3 bases and the J gene lost 2 bases, with 16 bases spanning the gap. The CDR3 loop spans 16 amino acids. CDR3 region: CASSQGPGATNYGYTF. The CDR3 DNA sequence: TGCGCCAGCAGCCAGGGACCGGGAGCTACAAACTATGGCTACACCTTC.